This T cell receptor beta chain was identified during a study of T cells in Graves' hyperthyroidism and ophthalmopathy. General study points: Blood also showed most of the thyroid clonotypes that were expanded above 0.001. For ophthalmopathy, model prediction preceded onset by a median about 6 months.

There are many counts of this clonotype. Its antigen is unknown. The length of the CDR3 is 15 residues. CDR1 and CDR2 (germline): SGHAT, FQNNGV. The V and J ends lost 5 bases and 6 bases respectively, with 20 bases between them. Amplification yielded TCR beta CDR3 regions, with RNA transcripts as the source. The TCR CDR3 first-round RT-PCR relied on the HTBI primer set. One entry per CDR3 protein results from TCRdb running MiXCR on the multiplex PCR reads. The data show hundreds of thousands of distinct CDR3 sequences, with 15% to 20% seen just once and 3.8% held by the top ten. Disease duration under 2 months; hyperthyroidism patients were aged 18 to 65.

Sample: blood. V gene TRBV11-2 combines with J gene TRBJ2-7, with D tentatively TRBD2 (6 bases). The receptor comes from a woman aged 25 to 45 with Graves' hyperthyroidism. The CDR3 DNA follows: TGTGCCAGCAGCCCTCGGGCGCTAGGGCGGGGCGAGCAGTACTTC. The encoded protein is CASSPRALGRGEQYF.